This T cell receptor beta chain was sequenced in a study of response to subunit inactivated influenza vaccine. Each CDR3 protein is one row after TCRdb ran MiXCR on the RT-PCR reads. Of a few hundred thousand distinct CDR3 sequences in the sample, 12% to 15% were seen once. Germline values: CDR1 KGHDR, CDR2 SFDVKD. This CDR3 spans 15 amino acids. V shed 3 bases and J 5 bases; nucleotides not matched to a gene: 8. There are a few counts of this clonotype. Its cognate antigen is unknown. Study-wide results and limits: Only a handful of new T cells, the authors suggested, are recruited with each seasonal influenza vaccination.

This chain links TRBV24-1 with TRBJ2-7, with 8 bases identical to TRBD1. This receptor was identified in a man between 45 and 60 years old who received an inactivated influenza vaccine. The sample was PBMCs from blood, taken 12 days after vaccination. The CDR3 loop reads CATSDPRTGRDEQYF. DNA of the CDR3: TGTGCCACCAGTGATCCCCGGACAGGGCGGGACGAGCAGTACTTC.